Shown below are 11 T cell receptor beta chains from a single sample sequenced in a study of T-cell memory formation after mild COVID-19 (dated by TCRdb to the early 2020s). The library was generated by 5' RACE. Sequenced on an Illumina NovaSeq 6000. Using fastp at Q25 and MiXCR, TCRdb reprocessed the public reads and kept productive beta chains. Rows with one shared CDR3 protein collapse into an entry with the most common genes and DNA. This sample is represented by about 470,000 distinct CDR3 sequences; around a quarter of them were singletons. The ten biggest clones cover around 13% of the sample. Sequenced: PBMCs or a T cell subset sorted from them (not recorded which). The source is an adult woman who had mild COVID-19 (a few samples of this study predate the infection). The sample titles of this study are shuffled in the database, so cell type and time point are left out; the donor was told from shared clones.

The chain recombines TRBV4-2 with TRBJ2-7; 8 bases are shared with TRBD1. The germline V gene encodes CDR1 LGHNA and CDR2 YNFKEQ. Trimming at V came to 0 bases and at J to 4 bases, leaving 5 bases not matched to a gene. This CDR3 spans 15 amino acids. CDR3 coding DNA: TGTGCCAGCAGCCAAGAGGACAGGGTTGGGTACGAGCAGTACTTC. It yields the protein CASSQEDRVGYEQYF.

This chain connects TRBV29-1 to TRBJ1-1; D gene uncertain. This CDR3 spans 12 amino acids. Germline values: CDR1 SQVTM, CDR2 ANQGSEA. V gave up 3 bases and J gave up 2 bases, with 7 bases separating them. CDR3 sequence: CSVEWGNTEAFF. CDR3 nucleotide sequence: TGCAGCGTTGAGTGGGGAAACACTGAAGCTTTCTTT.

This chain links TRBV24-1 with TRBJ1-2; TRBD1 agrees at 7 bases. J was trimmed by 6 bases and V by 6 bases; bases with no gene match: 3. The germline gives CDR1 KGHDR, CDR2 SFDVKD. The CDR3 covers 12 residues. For the CDR3, the DNA is TGTGCCACCAGTCACAGGGGCGATGGCTACACCTTC. Amino acid sequence: CATSHRGDGYTF.

This clonotype was seen a single time. This sequence joins TRBV4-3 and TRBJ2-3; either TRBD1 or TRBD2 may fit D (5 bases each). The CDR3 runs to 13 residues. V was clipped by 3 bases and J by 7 bases, with 11 bases between them. Germline CDR1 LGHNA, CDR2 YSLEER. The CDR3 region has the DNA TGCGCCAGCAGCCAGAGGGGCCGGAATACGCAGTATTTT. This translates into CASSQRGRNTQYF.

The rearrangement uses TRBV6-6 and TRBJ2-1; D possibly corresponds to TRBD2 (6 bases). This CDR3 has 16 amino acids. Trimming took 2 bases from V and 8 from J, leaving 19 bases between them. Per the germline V gene, CDR1 is MNHNY and CDR2 is SVGAGI (reference sequence). The CDR3 loop reads CASSYLAGMGFDEQFF. The CDR3 DNA sequence: TGTGCCAGCAGTTACCTGGCGGGGATGGGGTTTGATGAGCAGTTCTTC.

The rearrangement joins TRBV4-1 to TRBJ1-1, with D hard to call. CDR3 length: 19 residues. V was clipped by 2 bases and J by 0 bases, with 22 bases between them. Germline CDR1 reads MGHRA; CDR2 reads YSYEKL. The CDR3 loop is CASSQWPAGPRGMNTEAFF. Here the CDR3 DNA reads TGCGCCAGCAGCCAATGGCCCGCTGGACCTAGAGGCATGAACACTGAAGCTTTCTTT.

The rearrangement uses TRBV20-1 and TRBJ2-7; tentative D call: TRBD1 (5 bases). CDR3 length: 14 amino acids. V was trimmed by 5 bases and J by 0 bases, leaving 14 bases between them. Germline loops: CDR1 DFQATT, CDR2 SNEGSKA (reference sequence). For the CDR3, the DNA is TGCAGTGCTGCCTCAGGGCGGAACTCCTACGAGCAGTACTTC. Amino acid sequence: CSAASGRNSYEQYF.

This sequence joins TRBV7-8 and TRBJ2-7; 7 positions agree with TRBD2. The CDR3 runs 16 residues. CDR1 is SGHVS, CDR2 FQNEAQ, per germline. The junction had 8 bases not matched to a gene; V was cut back by 0 bases and J by 3 bases. Written as DNA, the CDR3 is TGTGCCAGCAGCTTAGCGGGCGGGCTAGCGGACTACGAGCAGTACTTC. This codes for CASSLAGGLADYEQYF.

In DNA, the CDR3 is TGTGCCAGCAGCCAAGGTGGTCTCACCTACAATGAGCAGTTCTTC. Translation: CASSQGGLTYNEQFF. This sequence joins TRBV4-2 and TRBJ2-1; no clear D gene. The V gene's germline CDR1 is LGHNA and CDR2 YNFKEQ. The length of the CDR3 is 15 residues. V shed 1 base and J shed 2 bases, with 9 bases lying between them.

This clonotype was detected only a few times. The chain combines TRBV7-9 with TRBJ1-5; D is perhaps TRBD1 (5 bases). V gave up 3 bases and J gave up 7 bases, with 13 bases separating them. The CDR3 is made up of 14 amino acids. The germline CDR1 and CDR2 sequences are SEHNR and FQNEAQ (reference sequence). The CDR3: CASSFEGLSQPQHF. DNA of the CDR3: TGTGCCAGCAGCTTTGAGGGGCTAAGCCAGCCCCAGCATTTT.

V is TRBV7-9 and J is TRBJ1-2; D call uncertain. Germline CDR1 is SEHNR and CDR2 is FQNEAQ (reference sequence). The CDR3 consists of 15 residues. V was cut by 6 bases and J by 4 bases, with 18 bases left in between. As DNA, the CDR3 is TGTGCCAGCAGATCATGGGTCTTTGAGAGCTATGGCTACACCTTC. This gives the protein CASRSWVFESYGYTF.